Following are 23 T cell receptor beta chains from one sample sequenced in a study of Ad26.COV2.S vaccination and SARS-CoV-2 variants. The protocol was immunoSEQ multiplex PCR, while the TCRdb copy is restricted to in-frame clones and leaves out a portion. The sample has 300,000 to 400,000 clones, around 86% seen once. Indicated treatment: about 20 received Ad26.COV2.S at low or high dose, single or two shots; several received placebo; per-sample allocation not given. The study sampled participants on day 63 after the first vaccine or placebo injection. Source: peripheral blood, taken in a trial of Ad26.COV2.S vaccine versus placebo. These receptors were obtained from a person aged 18-65 years who received the Ad26.COV2.S COVID-19 vaccine or a placebo.

V is TRBV30 and J is TRBJ1-1; D ambiguous. There are 12 residues in the CDR3. Per the germline V gene, CDR1 is GTSNPN and CDR2 is SVGIG (reference sequence). Deletions cut 8 bases from V and 7 bases from J, with 17 bases between. The CDR3 protein is CANIQTVGEAFF. CDR3 nucleotide sequence: TGTGCCAACATACAGACGGTGGGTGAAGCTTTCTTT.

The J gene is TRBJ2-7, the V gene TRBV4-3; tentative D call: TRBD2 (5 bases). CDR3 length equals 14 residues. The V end lost 5 bases, the J end lost 0 bases, and 11 bases lay between the germline ends. CDR1 is LGHNA, CDR2 YSLEER, per germline. The CDR3 nucleotides read TGCGCCAGCAGCAACTCCGGGAACTCCTACGAGCAGTACTTC. It encodes CASSNSGNSYEQYF.

The chain combines TRBV30 with TRBJ1-5; D perhaps matches TRBD1 (5 bases). CDR3 length: 16 amino acids. CDR1 is GTSNPN, CDR2 SVGIG, per germline (reference sequence). V was cut by 2 bases and J by 4 bases, with 18 bases left in between. The CDR3 loop is CAWSPPPEGRNQPQHF. As DNA, the CDR3 is TGTGCCTGGAGTCCCCCCCCAGAGGGGCGGAATCAGCCCCAGCATTTT.

This clone appeared a single time. This chain connects TRBV30 to TRBJ1-1; no firm D call. The V gene's germline CDR1 is GTSNPN and CDR2 SVGIG (reference sequence). The CDR3 length is 12 residues. Trimming removed 3 bases from V and 6 bases from J, with 11 bases in between. The CDR3 is CAWRHLLPEAFF. The CDR3, as DNA: TGTGCCTGGAGACATCTTCTGCCTGAAGCTTTCTTT.

This chain joins TRBV19 and TRBJ1-6, with a tentative D call TRBD1 (6 bases). The CDR3 loop spans 15 amino acids. Trimming shortened V by 6 bases and J by 9 bases, and 18 bases separated the two germline ends. Germline CDR1 is LNHDA and CDR2 is SQIVND (reference sequence). The CDR3 DNA sequence: TGTGCCAGTAGCATGGGGGGGCTGGGTCCTTCACCCCTCCACTTT. Residues: CASSMGGLGPSPLHF.

This chain links TRBV4-1 with TRBJ1-1; 7 bases map to TRBD1. The germline CDR1 and CDR2 sequences are MGHRA and YSYEKL. J was trimmed by 2 bases and V by 0 bases; bases with no gene match: 3. CDR3 length: 15 amino acids. CDR3 residues: CASSQESGGNTEAFF. The CDR3 DNA is TGCGCCAGCAGCCAAGAGTCAGGGGGTAACACTGAAGCTTTCTTT.

The rearrangement uses TRBV29-1 and TRBJ2-5; D possibly corresponds to TRBD1 (6 bases). This CDR3 is built from 12 residues. V lost 7 bases and J 1 base, leaving 10 bases between the germline ends. Germline assignment: CDR1 SQVTM and CDR2 ANQGSEA. This chain's CDR3 is CSGMTGQETQYF. Here the CDR3 DNA reads TGCAGCGGCATGACAGGCCAAGAGACCCAGTACTTC.

The CDR3 reads CASSQDILSSGNTIYF. As DNA, the CDR3 is TGCGCCAGCAGCCAAGATATCTTGTCGAGTGGAAACACCATATATTTT. This chain joins TRBV4-1 and TRBJ1-3; D is undetermined. Germline V gene lookup returns CDR1 MGHRA and CDR2 YSYEKL. The V end lost 0 bases, the J end lost 3 bases, and 12 bases lay between the germline ends. This CDR3 contains 16 residues.

The chain links TRBV4-2 to TRBJ1-2; 7 bases line up with TRBD1. J gave up 7 bases and V 1 base, and 9 bases lay outside the gene matches. Germline CDR1 reads LGHNA; CDR2 reads YNFKEQ. This CDR3 is 15 amino acids long. The CDR3 sequence is CASSQAQGERSGYTF. The CDR3 DNA sequence: TGTGCCAGCAGCCAAGCGCAGGGGGAGCGAAGTGGCTACACCTTC.

The V call is TRBV27, the J call TRBJ2-1; D might be TRBD1 (5 bases). The CDR3 sequence is 13 residues long. Germline V gene data show CDR1 as MNHEY and CDR2 as SMNVEV (reference sequence). V was clipped by 4 bases and J by 10 bases, with 14 bases between them. CDR3 sequence reads: CASSWGRGWEQFF. CDR3 bases: TGTGCCAGCAGTTGGGGTAGGGGTTGGGAGCAGTTCTTC.

The chain uses TRBV7-6 and TRBJ1-1, with 11 bases aligning to TRBD1. The CDR3 extends over 15 amino acids. Germline V gene sequence: CDR1 SGHVS, CDR2 FNYEAQ. The V and J ends lost 4 bases and 1 base, in that order; junction bases with no gene match: 2. This CDR3 is CASSSGTGGNTEAFF. The CDR3 DNA sequence: TGTGCCAGCAGCTCCGGGACAGGGGGGAACACTGAAGCTTTCTTT.

The genes are TRBV27 and TRBJ1-1, with D perhaps matching TRBD1 (5 bases). Per germline, CDR1 MNHEY and CDR2 SMNVEV (reference sequence). Between the trimmed V and J ends, which lost 5 bases and 2 bases, there was a span of 12 bases. The CDR3 is 14 residues long. Here the CDR3 reads CASSTWDVNTEAFF. In DNA form, the CDR3 reads TGTGCCAGCAGTACTTGGGACGTCAACACTGAAGCTTTCTTT.

This chain uses TRBV6-1 with TRBJ1-1; no reliable D call. CDR3 length: 13 residues. V lost 2 bases, J lost 6 bases, and 10 bases lay in between. Germline V gene data show CDR1 as MNHNS and CDR2 as SASEGT. The CDR3 sequence is CASSETYLSEAFF. CDR3 in DNA: TGTGCCAGCAGTGAAACCTATCTATCTGAAGCTTTCTTT.

The genes are TRBV10-3 and TRBJ1-2; 10 bases are a match to TRBD1. CDR3 length equals 14 residues. Germline CDR1 and CDR2: ENHRY and SYGVKD. Unmatched junction bases numbered 3, after V lost 7 bases and J lost 1 base. CDR3 coding DNA: TGTGCCATCACCGGGACAGGGGATAACTATGGCTACACCTTC. Its translation: CAITGTGDNYGYTF.

This chain uses TRBV6-5 with TRBJ1-5; no firm D call. V lost 8 bases to trimming and J lost 8 bases, with 13 bases between them. The CDR3 loop spans 12 amino acids. Germline CDR1 reads MNHEY; CDR2 reads SVGAGI. CDR3 nucleotide sequence: TGTGCCAGCTTGGACTTTAAAGAGCCCCAGCATTTT. Translation gives CASLDFKEPQHF.

The V and J genes are TRBV2 and TRBJ2-3; D remains ambiguous. CDR1 and CDR2 from the germline V gene are SNHLY and FYNNEI. The CDR3 runs to 12 residues. Trimming pared 0 bases from V and 6 bases from J, leaving 4 bases between. Here the CDR3 reads CASSEAADTQYF. The DNA for the CDR3 is TGTGCCAGCAGTGAAGCTGCGGATACGCAGTATTTT.

V usage is TRBV9 and J usage is TRBJ2-1; D may match TRBD1 or TRBD2 (5 bases each). The CDR3 spans 12 residues. Trimming took off 3 bases at V and 11 bases at J, with 12 bases between the two ends. Germline assignment: CDR1 SGDLS and CDR2 YYNGEE. CDR3 residues: CASSARGSKQFF. The CDR3 region has the DNA TGTGCCAGCAGCGCGAGGGGCAGCAAGCAGTTCTTC.

There are a few counts of this clone. V is TRBV6-6 and J is TRBJ1-5; TRBD1 matches at 7 bases. The CDR3 sequence is 15 residues long. The V segment lost 6 bases and the J segment 6 bases; nucleotides outside the gene matches: 11. Germline V gene data show CDR1 as MNHNY and CDR2 as SVGAGI (reference sequence). CDR3 coding DNA: TGTGCCAGCAGACCCGACAGGGACGGGGGTCAGCCCCAGCATTTT. It codes for CASRPDRDGGQPQHF.

The chain uses TRBV5-1 and TRBJ2-7; the D gene is possibly TRBD1 (6 bases). The V and J ends lost 0 bases and 6 bases respectively, with 13 bases between them. CDR3 length: 14 residues. The germline V gene encodes CDR1 SGHRS and CDR2 YFSETQ. This CDR3 reads CASSLDRVGSEQYF. In DNA, the CDR3 is TGCGCCAGCAGCTTGGACAGGGTAGGCTCCGAGCAGTACTTC.

The V gene is TRBV7-2, the J gene TRBJ2-5; 7 bases fit TRBD1. Germline V CDR1 and CDR2: SGHTA, FQGNSA. The V gene end was trimmed by 1 base and the J gene end by 3 bases; junction bases not matched to a gene: 11. CDR3 length: 17 residues. The CDR3 DNA reads TGTGCCAGCAGCTTAGGGGTCGGGGACAGTGATAAAGAGACCCAGTACTTC. Translation: CASSLGVGDSDKETQYF.

The chain couples TRBV12-3 or TRBV12-4 to TRBJ2-7; possible D gene TRBD2, 6 bases. V was trimmed by 10 bases and J by 3 bases, leaving 10 bases between them. The CDR3 is 11 residues long. The CDR3 is CATSAGYEQYF. DNA for the CDR3: TGTGCCACCTCAGCGGGCTACGAGCAGTACTTC.

The genes are TRBV30 and TRBJ1-2; 8 nucleotides agree with TRBD1. Germline CDR1 reads GTSNPN; CDR2 reads SVGIG (reference sequence). V was pared by 5 bases and J by 8 bases, with 10 bases of the junction left unmatched. This CDR3 spans 13 amino acids. CDR3 residues: CAWAGQGSWGYTF. DNA for the CDR3: TGTGCCTGGGCCGGACAGGGAAGCTGGGGCTACACCTTC.

The chain carries TRBV10-3 and TRBJ2-2; D perhaps matches TRBD2 (5 bases). The CDR3 has 12 residues. Germline-derived CDR1 and CDR2 are ENHRY and SYGVKD. Trimming cost V 8 bases and J 6 bases, with 10 bases left between them. The CDR3 sequence is CAIRLNAGELFF. Here the CDR3 DNA reads TGTGCCATCCGACTAAACGCCGGGGAGCTGTTTTTT.